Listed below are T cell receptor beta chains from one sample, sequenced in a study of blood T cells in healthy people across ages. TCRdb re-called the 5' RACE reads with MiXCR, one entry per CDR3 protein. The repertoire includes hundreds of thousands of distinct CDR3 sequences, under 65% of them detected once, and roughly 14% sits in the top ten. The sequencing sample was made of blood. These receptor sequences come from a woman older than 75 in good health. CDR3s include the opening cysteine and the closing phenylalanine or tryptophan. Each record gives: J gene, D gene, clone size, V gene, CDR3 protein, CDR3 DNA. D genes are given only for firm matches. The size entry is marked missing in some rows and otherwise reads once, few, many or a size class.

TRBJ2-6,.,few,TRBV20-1,CSARTRGGSGANVLTF,TGCAGTGCTCGGACACGAGGAGGATCCGGGGCCAACGTCCTGACTTTC
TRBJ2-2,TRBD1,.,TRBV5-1,CASRPQGKDTGELFF,TGCGCCAGCAGACCACAGGGGAAAGACACCGGGGAGCTGTTTTTT
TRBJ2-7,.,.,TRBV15,CATSRETTGSCEQYF,TGTGCCACCAGCAGAGAGACTACTGGTTCCTGCGAGCAGTACTTC
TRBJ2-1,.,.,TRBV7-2,CASSVGSLREQFF,TGTGCCAGCAGCGTAGGGTCACTACGGGAGCAGTTCTTC
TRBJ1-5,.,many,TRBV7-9,CASSLYLGPQHF,TGTGCCAGCAGCTTATATCTGGGGCCCCAGCATTTT
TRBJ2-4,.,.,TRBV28,CASSFGGRGGNIQYF,TGTGCCAGCAGTTTCGGGGGTCGGGGTGGAAACATTCAGTACTTC
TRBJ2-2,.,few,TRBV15,CATSSGLNTGELFF,TGTGCCACCAGCAGCGGGCTCAACACCGGGGAGCTGTTTTTT
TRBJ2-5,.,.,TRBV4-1,CASSHRDQETQYF,TGCGCCAGCAGCCACAGAGACCAAGAGACCCAGTACTTC
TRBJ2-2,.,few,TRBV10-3,CAISPGGASMTGELFF,TGTGCCATCTCTCCAGGAGGTGCCTCAATGACCGGGGAGCTGTTTTTT
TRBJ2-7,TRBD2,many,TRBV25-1,CASGIAGSSYEQYF,TGTGCCAGCGGTATAGCGGGGAGCTCCTACGAGCAGTACTTC
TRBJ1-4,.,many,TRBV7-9,CASSSQRALNEKLFF,TGTGCCAGCAGCTCACAGCGAGCACTCAATGAAAAACTGTTTTTT
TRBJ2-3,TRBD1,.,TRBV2,CASGTGGEGADTQYF,TGTGCCAGCGGGACAGGGGGCGAAGGGGCAGATACGCAGTATTTT
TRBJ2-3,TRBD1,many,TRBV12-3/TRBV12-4,CASSLMDRGRSTQYF,TGTGCCAGCAGTTTAATGGACAGGGGGAGAAGTACGCAGTATTTT
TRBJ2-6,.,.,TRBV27,CASGNREAGANVLTF,TGTGCCAGCGGCAACAGGGAGGCAGGGGCCAACGTCCTGACTTTC
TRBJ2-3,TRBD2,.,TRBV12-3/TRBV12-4,CASSLDRGGDTQYF,TGTGCCAGCAGTTTGGATCGGGGGGGGGATACGCAGTATTTT
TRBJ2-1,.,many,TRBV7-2,CASSLNTVGNEQFF,TGTGCCAGCAGCTTAAATACTGTCGGCAATGAGCAGTTCTTC
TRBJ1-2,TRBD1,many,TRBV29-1,CSVGTGTNYGYTF,TGCAGCGTTGGGACAGGAACTAACTATGGCTACACCTTC
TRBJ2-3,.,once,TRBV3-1,CASSPFEGRLSGQPSTDTQYF,TGTGCCAGCAGCCCCTTTGAGGGGAGACTAAGCGGGCAGCCTAGCACAGATACGCAGTATTTT
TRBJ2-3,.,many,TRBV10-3,CAIGRDTKITDTQYF,TGTGCCATCGGGAGGGACACCAAGATCACAGATACGCAGTATTTT
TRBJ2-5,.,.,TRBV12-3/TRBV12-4,CASSLTGRGETQYF,TGTGCCAGCAGTTTAACAGGGCGAGGGGAGACCCAGTACTTC